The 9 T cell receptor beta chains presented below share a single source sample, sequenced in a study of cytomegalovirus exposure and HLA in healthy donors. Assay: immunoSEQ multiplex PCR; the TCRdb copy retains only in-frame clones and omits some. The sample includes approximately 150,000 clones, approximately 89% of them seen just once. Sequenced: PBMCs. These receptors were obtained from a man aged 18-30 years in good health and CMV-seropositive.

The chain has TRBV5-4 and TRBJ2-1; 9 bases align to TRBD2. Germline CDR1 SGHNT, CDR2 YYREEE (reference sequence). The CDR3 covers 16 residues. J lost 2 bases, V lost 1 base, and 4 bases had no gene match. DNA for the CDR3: TGTGCCAGCAGCTTGTCAGCTAGCGGGACCTACAATGAGCAGTTCTTC. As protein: CASSLSASGTYNEQFF. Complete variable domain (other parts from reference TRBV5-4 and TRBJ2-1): ETGVTQSPTHLIKTRGQQVTLRCSSQSGHNTVSWYQQALGQGPQFIFQYYREEENGRGNFPPRFSGLQFPNYSSELNVNALELDDSALYLCASSLSASGTYNEQFFGPGTRLTVL.

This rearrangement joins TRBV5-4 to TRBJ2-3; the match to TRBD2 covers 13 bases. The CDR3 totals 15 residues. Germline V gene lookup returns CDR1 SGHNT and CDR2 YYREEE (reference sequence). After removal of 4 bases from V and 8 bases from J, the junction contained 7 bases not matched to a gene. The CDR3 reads CASSTGTSGKVTQYF. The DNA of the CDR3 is TGTGCCAGCAGCACAGGGACTAGCGGGAAGGTTACGCAGTATTTT.

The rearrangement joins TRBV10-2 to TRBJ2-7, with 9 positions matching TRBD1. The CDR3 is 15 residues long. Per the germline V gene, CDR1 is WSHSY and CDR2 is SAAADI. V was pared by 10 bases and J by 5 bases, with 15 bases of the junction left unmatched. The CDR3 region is CATFWTGTGRNEQYF. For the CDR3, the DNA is TGCGCCACCTTCTGGACCGGGACAGGGCGGAACGAGCAGTACTTC.

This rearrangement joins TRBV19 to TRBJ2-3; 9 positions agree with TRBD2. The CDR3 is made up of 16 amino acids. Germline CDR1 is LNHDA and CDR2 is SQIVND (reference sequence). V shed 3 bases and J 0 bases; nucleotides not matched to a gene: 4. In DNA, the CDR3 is TGTGCCAGTAGTATTTGGCGGGGGGGGAGCACAGATACGCAGTATTTT. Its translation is CASSIWRGGSTDTQYF.

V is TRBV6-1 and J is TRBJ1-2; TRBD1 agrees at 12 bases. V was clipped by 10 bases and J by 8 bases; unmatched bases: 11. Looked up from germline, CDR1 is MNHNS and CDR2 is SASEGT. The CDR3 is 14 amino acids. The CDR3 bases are TGTGCCACCGATCGGCCGGGACAGGGGGCAGGCTACACCTTC. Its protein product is CATDRPGQGAGYTF.

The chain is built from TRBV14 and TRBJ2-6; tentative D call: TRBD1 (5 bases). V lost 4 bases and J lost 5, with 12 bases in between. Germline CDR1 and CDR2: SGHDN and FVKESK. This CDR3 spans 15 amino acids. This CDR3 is CASSLPGKRANVLTF. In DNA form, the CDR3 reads TGTGCCAGCAGCCTTCCAGGGAAAAGGGCCAACGTCCTGACTTTC.

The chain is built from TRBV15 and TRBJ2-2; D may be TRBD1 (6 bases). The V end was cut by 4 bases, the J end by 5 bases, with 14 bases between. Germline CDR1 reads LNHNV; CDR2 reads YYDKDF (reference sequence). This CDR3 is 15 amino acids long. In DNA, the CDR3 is TGTGCCACCAGCAAAAGGGCAGGGGTAACCGGGGAGCTGTTTTTT. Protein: CATSKRAGVTGELFF.

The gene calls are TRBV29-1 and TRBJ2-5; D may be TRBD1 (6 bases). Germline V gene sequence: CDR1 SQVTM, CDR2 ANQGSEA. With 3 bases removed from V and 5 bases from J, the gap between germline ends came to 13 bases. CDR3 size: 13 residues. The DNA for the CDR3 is TGCAGCGTTGAGGCCAGGGGTGGGGAGACCCAGTACTTC. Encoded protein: CSVEARGGETQYF.

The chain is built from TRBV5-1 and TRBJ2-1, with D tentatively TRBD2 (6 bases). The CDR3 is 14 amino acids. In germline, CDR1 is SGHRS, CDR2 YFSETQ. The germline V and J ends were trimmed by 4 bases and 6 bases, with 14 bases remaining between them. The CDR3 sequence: CASSVEGSVNEQFF. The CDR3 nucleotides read TGCGCCAGCAGCGTGGAGGGGTCCGTCAATGAGCAGTTCTTC.